The T cell receptor beta chain under discussion was sequenced for a study of human versus mouse CDR3 diversity and MHC coevolution. Study summary: Valid reads per sample ranged from about 0.6 x 10^7 to 1.7 x 10^7.

Naive CD4 T cells, CD45RO-negative and CD62L-positive, were flow-sorted from PBMCs. Assay: immunoSEQ multiplex PCR; the TCRdb copy retains only in-frame clones and omits some. Of more than 55,000 clones in the sample, 90% to 95% are singletons; the top ten hold approximately 17%. CDR3 size: 15 residues. Germline CDR1 reads WSHSY; CDR2 reads SAAADI. The trim removed 3 bases at V and 4 bases at J, leaving 5 bases unmatched. The sequenced sample consisted of naive CD4+ T cells from blood. As to subset: CD45RO-negative CD62L-positive naive CD4 T cells. This sequence was found in a person aged 55 to 70 in good health. This chain connects TRBV10-2 to TRBJ2-7; 11 bases are a match to TRBD2. CDR3: CASSELAGEAYEQYF. The CDR3 DNA follows: TGCGCCAGCAGTGAACTAGCGGGAGAGGCTTACGAGCAGTACTTC.